These 32 T cell receptor beta chains came from one sample sequenced in a study of cytomegalovirus exposure and HLA in healthy donors. Primers included in the PCR were 60 Vbeta and 13 Jbeta primers. Clones were sequenced by immunoSEQ multiplex PCR, and TCRdb holds only the in-frame ones, with some missing. Among about 150,000 clones listed, around 83% were seen once. Material: PBMCs. Receptors were obtained from a woman aged 18 to 35 in good health and CMV-seronegative.

This clone was seen a single time. Relative to the germline gene, one junction end is altered; a read error may explain this. The chain carries TRBV5-1 and TRBJ2-3; D gene ambiguous. This CDR3 contains 14 residues. Germline CDR1 reads SGHRS; CDR2 reads YFSETQ. CDR3 region: CASGFLGDTDTQYF. In DNA, the CDR3 is TGCGCCAGCGGCTTCCTAGGAGACACAGATACGCAGTATTTT.

The chain couples TRBV27 to TRBJ2-1; TRBD1 is a possible D gene (5 bases). CDR1 and CDR2 (germline): MNHEY, SMNVEV (reference sequence). V was clipped by 5 bases and J by 3 bases, with 23 bases between them. The CDR3 sequence is 18 residues long. CDR3: CASSGLNYGATFYNEQFF. In nucleotides, the CDR3 is TGTGCCAGCAGTGGGCTAAATTATGGGGCTACATTCTACAATGAGCAGTTCTTC.

The chain employs TRBV28 and TRBJ2-7; TRBD2 matches 10 bases. V shed 3 bases, J shed 3 bases, and the junction held 2 bases outside the gene matches. From germline, CDR1 is MDHEN and CDR2 SYDVKM. This CDR3 contains 14 residues. The CDR3 reads CASSFWTSGYEQYF. CDR3 coding DNA: TGTGCCAGCAGTTTTTGGACTAGCGGCTACGAGCAGTACTTC.

This sequence joins TRBV7-9 and TRBJ1-5, with TRBD1 matching 11 bases. The germline V gene has CDR1 SEHNR and CDR2 FQNEAQ (reference sequence). The junction had 7 bases not matched to a gene; V was cut back by 2 bases and J by 7 bases. The CDR3 is made up of 16 amino acids. The CDR3 bases are TGTGCCAGCAGCTTAACTGGACAGGGGGCAGGCCAGCCCCAGCATTTT. It codes for CASSLTGQGAGQPQHF.

The genes are TRBV19 and TRBJ1-3; D gene ambiguous. This CDR3 has 15 residues. Trimming took 5 bases from V and 2 from J, leaving 13 bases between them. CDR1 and CDR2 (germline): LNHDA, SQIVND (reference sequence). The CDR3 here is CASSFSIGAGNTIYF. Here the CDR3 DNA reads TGTGCCAGTAGTTTTTCAATCGGGGCTGGAAACACCATATATTTT.

This clone was found a few times. This chain joins TRBV7-9 and TRBJ1-2; TRBD1 is a possible D gene (6 bases). The V and J ends lost 8 bases and 1 base respectively, with 17 bases between them. The CDR3 contains 15 residues. From germline, CDR1 is SEHNR and CDR2 FQNEAQ (reference sequence). CDR3 protein: CASVPGGSFNYGYTF. The CDR3 DNA follows: TGTGCCAGCGTTCCGGGGGGCAGCTTTAACTATGGCTACACCTTC.

Details on this clone: One end of the junction varies from germline; a read error may be responsible. The chain has TRBV28 and TRBJ1-2; TRBD1 matches at 7 bases. The germline gives CDR1 MDHEN, CDR2 SYDVKM. The CDR3 runs to 13 residues. The CDR3 DNA sequence: TGTGCCAGCAGTCTAAGATCCTCCGGGCAGGGGGCCTTC. It is translated as CASSLRSSGQGAF.

The V and J genes are TRBV2 and TRBJ1-3; D possibly corresponds to TRBD1 (5 bases). Germline V gives CDR1 SNHLY, CDR2 FYNNEI. This CDR3 region has 16 residues. Trimming took off 3 bases at V and 1 base at J, with 13 bases between the two ends. CDR3 bases: TGTGCCAGCAGTGAGGGGCGGGGGGTGTCTGGAAACACCATATATTTT. It translates to CASSEGRGVSGNTIYF. The full variable domain, with the rest looked up from reference TRBV2 and TRBJ1-3, is EPEVTQTPSHQVTQMGQEVILRCVPISNHLYFYWYRQILGQKVEFLVSFYNNEISEKSEIFDDQFSVERPDGSNFTLKIRSTKLEDSAMYFCASSEGRGVSGNTIYFGEGSWLTVV.

CDR3 DNA sequence: TGTGCCAGCAGCTCAACGTGGGGGGGCGGTCAGCCCCAGCATTTT. Protein: CASSSTWGGGQPQHF. The rearrangement links TRBV7-2 to TRBJ1-5, with D possibly matching TRBD1 (6 bases). The germline V gene has CDR1 SGHTA and CDR2 FQGNSA. CDR3 size: 15 residues. Trimming removed 4 bases from V and 6 bases from J, with 16 bases in between.

The rearrangement uses TRBV5-1 and TRBJ2-5; TRBD2 agrees at 8 bases. Judging by the DNA end, TRBJ2-7 fits better; the J call may be wrong. This CDR3 is built from 16 residues. Germline V lookup: CDR1 SGHRS, CDR2 YFSETQ. The CDR3 is CASSFRAGGTSYEQYF. The CDR3 DNA follows: TGCGCCAGCAGCTTCAGGGCGGGAGGTACGTCCTACGAGCAGTACTTC.

The chain couples TRBV9 to TRBJ1-4; 10 nucleotides agree with TRBD1. Trimming at V came to 3 bases and at J to 8 bases, leaving 4 bases not matched to a gene. The CDR3 runs to 14 residues. CDR1 is SGDLS, CDR2 YYNGEE, per germline. In DNA, the CDR3 is TGTGCCAGCAGCGCGACAGGGGGCGGAGAAAAACTGTTTTTT. Translation: CASSATGGGEKLFF.

This clone turned up a few times. At one boundary the junction diverges from the germline segment, which might be a read error. CDR3 DNA: TGTGCTAGCAGCCTGGGGCGTGGGGCTAATGAAAAACTGTTTTTT. This translates into CASSLGRGANEKLFF. The V call is TRBV7-7, the J call TRBJ1-4; a possible D gene is TRBD1 (5 bases). Per the germline V gene, CDR1 is SSHAT and CDR2 is FNYEAQ (reference sequence). The CDR3 sequence is 15 residues long.

The chain has TRBV25-1 and TRBJ2-7; 9 bases align to TRBD1. CDR3 size: 15 residues. The V and J ends lost 5 bases and 3 bases, in that order; junction bases with no gene match: 8. Germline lookup yields CDR1 MGHDK and CDR2 SYGVNS. CDR3: CASSWAGQGDYEQYF. The CDR3 bases are TGTGCCAGCAGTTGGGCGGGACAGGGAGACTACGAGCAGTACTTC.

In this sample, this clone turned up once. V usage is TRBV27 and J usage is TRBJ2-6; D not resolved. Germline V gene lookup returns CDR1 MNHEY and CDR2 SMNVEV (reference sequence). The ends were cut back, 5 bases at V and 0 bases at J, with 5 bases in the middle. The CDR3 sequence is 14 residues long. CDR3 nucleotide sequence: TGTGCCAGCAGTGCGAGCTCTGGGGCCAACGTCCTGACTTTC. Its protein product is CASSASSGANVLTF.

The chain employs TRBV4-1 and TRBJ1-4, with D unresolved. Germline V lookup: CDR1 MGHRA, CDR2 YSYEKL. V gave up 0 bases and J gave up 8 bases, with 7 bases separating them. This CDR3 spans 13 amino acids. The CDR3: CASSQDWEEKLFF. DNA of the CDR3: TGCGCCAGCAGCCAAGACTGGGAGGAAAAACTGTTTTTT.

The chain employs TRBV9 and TRBJ2-7; maybe TRBD2 (5 bases). V lost 0 bases and J lost 1, with 8 bases in between. Germline loops: CDR1 SGDLS, CDR2 YYNGEE. The CDR3 contains 14 residues. This chain's CDR3 is CASSVEEGSYEQYF. For the CDR3, the DNA is TGTGCCAGCAGCGTAGAAGAGGGATCCTACGAGCAGTACTTC.

The V call is TRBV19, the J call TRBJ1-3; 10 bases match TRBD1. The CDR3 is 15 amino acids. The V segment lost 7 bases and the J segment 2 bases; nucleotides outside the gene matches: 5. Germline loops: CDR1 LNHDA, CDR2 SQIVND (reference sequence). CDR3 bases: TGTGCCAGTACCCCTGACAGGGGGCCTGGAAACACCATATATTTT. Translating gives CASTPDRGPGNTIYF. The variable domain in full, with the rest retrieved from reference TRBV19 and TRBJ1-3, is DGGITQSPKYLFRKEGQNVTLSCEQNLNHDAMYWYRQDPGQGLRLIYYSQIVNDFQKGDIAEGYSVSREKKESFPLTVTSAQKNPTAFYLCASTPDRGPGNTIYFGEGSWLTVV.

This sequence joins TRBV7-2 and TRBJ2-2; 9 positions match TRBD1. V shed 6 bases, J shed 5 bases, and the junction held 7 bases outside the gene matches. Germline values: CDR1 SGHTA, CDR2 FQGNSA. The CDR3 sequence is 15 residues long. CDR3 loop: CASRNRDRATGELFF. The CDR3 bases are TGTGCCAGCAGGAATCGGGACAGGGCAACCGGGGAGCTGTTTTTT.

This clone was detected only a few times. The chain carries TRBV7-9 and TRBJ2-1, with D perhaps matching TRBD2 (6 bases). This CDR3 has 15 residues. CDR1 is SEHNR, CDR2 FQNEAQ, per germline (reference sequence). Trimming stripped 3 bases from V and 0 bases from J, with 9 bases between. CDR3 sequence: CASSFLSGSYNEQFF. For the CDR3, the DNA is TGTGCCAGCAGCTTTCTTAGCGGCTCCTACAATGAGCAGTTCTTC.

This clone showed up just once. CDR3 sequence (DNA): TGTGCCAGCAGCCAGAATTCACCCCTCCACTTT. It is translated as CASSQNSPLHF. The chain carries TRBV7-9 and TRBJ1-6; D unresolved. The CDR3 spans 11 residues. Germline V CDR1 and CDR2: SEHNR, FQNEAQ (reference sequence). Between the trimmed V and J ends, which lost 5 bases and 7 bases, there was a span of 3 bases.

The CDR3 coding sequence is TGTGCCAGCAGACCCGGACGGCCAAGAGGGCCAACGGGCTATGGCTACACCTTC. Protein: CASRPGRPRGPTGYGYTF. The rearrangement uses TRBV11-2 and TRBJ1-2, with D unclear. The V end was cut by 6 bases, the J end by 4 bases, with 27 bases between. The CDR3 has 18 amino acids. Germline CDR1 SGHAT, CDR2 FQNNGV.

CDR3 sequence (DNA): TGTGCCAGCAGCCCCCACGGGGATGGGCAGCCCCAGCATTTT. Encoded protein: CASSPHGDGQPQHF. V usage is TRBV6-5 and J usage is TRBJ1-5; the D is unclear. CDR1 MNHEY and CDR2 SVGAGI come from the germline V gene. With 6 bases removed from V and 7 bases from J, the gap between germline ends came to 16 bases. The CDR3 consists of 14 residues.

This chain joins TRBV5-4 and TRBJ1-5, with D possibly being TRBD1 (6 bases). The CDR3 totals 16 residues. CDR1 SGHNT and CDR2 YYREEE come from the germline V gene (reference sequence). V lost 0 bases to trimming and J lost 5 bases, with 15 bases between them. CDR3 residues: CASSLGGGREDQPQHF. The CDR3 nucleotides are TGTGCCAGCAGCTTGGGGGGGGGCAGGGAGGATCAGCCCCAGCATTTT.

The rearrangement uses TRBV28 and TRBJ1-2, with D possibly TRBD1 on 5 matching bases. Germline loops: CDR1 MDHEN, CDR2 SYDVKM. The CDR3 totals 13 residues. V gave up 3 bases and J gave up 8 bases, with 13 bases separating them. The CDR3 DNA sequence: TGTGCCAGCAGTTTCGACAGAGGAGAGGGCTACACCTTC. This codes for CASSFDRGEGYTF.

This chain uses TRBV28 with TRBJ2-7; D unresolved. From germline, CDR1 is MDHEN and CDR2 SYDVKM. The CDR3 contains 14 residues. With 2 bases removed from V and 6 bases from J, the gap between germline ends came to 14 bases. As DNA, the CDR3 is TGTGCCAGCAGTTTAATCCGACTTGGATTCGAGCAGTACTTC. It yields the protein CASSLIRLGFEQYF.

The V and J genes are TRBV7-8 and TRBJ1-1; 9 bases match TRBD1. After removal of 3 bases from V and 5 bases from J, the junction contained 4 bases not matched to a gene. Germline V CDR1 and CDR2: SGHVS, FQNEAQ. The CDR3 sequence is 14 residues long. DNA for the CDR3: TGTGCCAGCAGCTTTCAAGGACAGGGGACTGAAGCTTTCTTT. It codes for CASSFQGQGTEAFF.

This clone was recorded once. The chain links TRBV7-2 to TRBJ1-3; D remains unclear. Germline CDR1 SGHTA, CDR2 FQGNSA. V was shortened by 5 bases and J by 4 bases, with 9 bases between the two germline ends. This CDR3 is 13 amino acids long. Here the CDR3 DNA reads TGTGCCAGCAGCCTCCTATGGGGAAACACCATATATTTT. This gives the protein CASSLLWGNTIYF.

This clone has a single count. The genes are TRBV9 and TRBJ2-7; 8 bases match TRBD2. There are 18 residues in the CDR3. Germline V gene sequence: CDR1 SGDLS, CDR2 YYNGEE. J lost 6 bases, V lost 0 bases, and 17 bases had no gene match. Written as DNA, the CDR3 is TGTGCCAGCAGCGTAGGGAACGTGGGGACTAGAGAGGAAAGCGAGCAGTACTTC. Translated: CASSVGNVGTREESEQYF.

This rearrangement joins TRBV5-1 to TRBJ2-3, with unresolved D. Germline loops: CDR1 SGHRS, CDR2 YFSETQ. Trimming left V 4 bases short and J 0 bases short, with 21 bases between. CDR3 length: 18 amino acids. The CDR3 loop is CASSAFPDARKSTDTQYF. The CDR3 nucleotides read TGCGCCAGCAGCGCGTTTCCTGACGCGCGGAAGAGCACAGATACGCAGTATTTT.

V usage is TRBV28 and J usage is TRBJ2-7; TRBD1 aligns across 10 bases. The germline V gene encodes CDR1 MDHEN and CDR2 SYDVKM. The CDR3 totals 15 residues. The ends lost 6 bases at V and 6 bases at J; junction bases unmatched: 11. CDR3 in DNA: TGTGCCAGCAGCTACACAGACAGGGGGCATCTCGAGCAGTACTTC. As protein: CASSYTDRGHLEQYF.

The rearrangement links TRBV6-6 to TRBJ1-3; D might be TRBD1 (6 bases). CDR1 and CDR2 (germline): MNHNY, SVGAGI (reference sequence). This CDR3 spans 13 amino acids. The germline V and J ends were trimmed by 10 bases and 3 bases, with 13 bases remaining between them. The CDR3 nucleotides are TGTGCCACCGCGGGGGCTAATGGAAACACCATATATTTT. Translated, it gives CATAGANGNTIYF.

This chain connects TRBV2 to TRBJ2-6, with D perhaps TRBD1 (5 bases). Trimming stripped 5 bases from V and 1 base from J, with 12 bases between. CDR1 is SNHLY, CDR2 FYNNEI, per germline. CDR3 length: 16 residues. The CDR3 DNA reads TGTGCCAGCAGTCAGGGTTCTCAATCTGGGGCCAACGTCCTGACTTTC. This gives the protein CASSQGSQSGANVLTF.